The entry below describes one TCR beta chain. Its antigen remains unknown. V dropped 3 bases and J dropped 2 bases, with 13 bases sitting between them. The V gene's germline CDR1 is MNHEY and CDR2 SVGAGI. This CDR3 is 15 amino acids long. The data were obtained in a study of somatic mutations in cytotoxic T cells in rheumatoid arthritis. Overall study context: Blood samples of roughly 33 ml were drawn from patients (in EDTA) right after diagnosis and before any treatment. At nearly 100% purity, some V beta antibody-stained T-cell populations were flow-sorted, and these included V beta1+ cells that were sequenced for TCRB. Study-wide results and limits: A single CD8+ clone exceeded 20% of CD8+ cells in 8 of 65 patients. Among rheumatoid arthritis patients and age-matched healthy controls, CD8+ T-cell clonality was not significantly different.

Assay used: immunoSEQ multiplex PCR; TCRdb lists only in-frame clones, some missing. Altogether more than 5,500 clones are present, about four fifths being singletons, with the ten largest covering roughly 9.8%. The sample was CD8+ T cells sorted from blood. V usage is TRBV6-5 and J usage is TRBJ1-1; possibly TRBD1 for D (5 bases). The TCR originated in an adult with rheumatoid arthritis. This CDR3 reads CASSYAGSGNTEAFF. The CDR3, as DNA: TGTGCCAGCAGTTATGCAGGGTCAGGTAACACTGAAGCTTTCTTT.